The present entry profiles one T cell receptor (beta chain) with its context. The sample belongs to a study of shared T cell receptors in the human thymus. Clones were sequenced by immunoSEQ multiplex PCR, and TCRdb holds only the in-frame ones, with some missing. Of some 640,000 clones in the sample, around 87% are singletons; the top ten hold roughly 0.0086%. The CDR3 covers 15 residues. Germline V gene lookup returns CDR1 LGHNA and CDR2 YSLEER. V was trimmed by 2 bases and J by 5 bases, leaving 14 bases between them. These data were likewise used in another study, on human thymus T cells. That source adds: Donors consisted of healthy Finnish infants (having corrective surgery for congenital heart defects). The source of the thymus tissue was resections taken during corrective heart surgery. Thymic and blood repertoires showed apparently biased V and J gene usage. Related research described strongly overlapping thymic repertoires in unrelated people.

The TCR was taken from a boy younger than two with a congenital heart defect. The V call is TRBV4-3, the J call TRBJ2-3, with D possibly being TRBD1 (6 bases). The source material was thymocytes. The CDR3 here is CASSQLSGVGDTQYF. The CDR3 DNA reads TGCGCCAGCAGCCAATTATCAGGGGTAGGAGATACGCAGTATTTT.